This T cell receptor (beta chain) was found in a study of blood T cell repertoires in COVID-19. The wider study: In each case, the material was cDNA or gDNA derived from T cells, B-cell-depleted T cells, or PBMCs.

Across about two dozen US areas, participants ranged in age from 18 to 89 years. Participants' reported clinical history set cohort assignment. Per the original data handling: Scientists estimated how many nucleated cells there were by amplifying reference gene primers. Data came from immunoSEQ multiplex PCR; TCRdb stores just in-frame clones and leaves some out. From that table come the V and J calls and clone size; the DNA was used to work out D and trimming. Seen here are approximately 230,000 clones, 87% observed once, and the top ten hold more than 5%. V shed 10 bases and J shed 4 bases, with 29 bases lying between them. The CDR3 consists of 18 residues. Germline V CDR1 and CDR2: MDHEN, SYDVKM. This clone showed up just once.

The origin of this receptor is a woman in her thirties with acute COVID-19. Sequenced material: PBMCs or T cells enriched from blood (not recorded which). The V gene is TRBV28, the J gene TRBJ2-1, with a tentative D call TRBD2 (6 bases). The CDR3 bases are TGTGCCACCCAAGAAGGGGAGGACCCAATCACTTCGTACAATGAGCAGTTCTTC. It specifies CATQEGEDPITSYNEQFF.